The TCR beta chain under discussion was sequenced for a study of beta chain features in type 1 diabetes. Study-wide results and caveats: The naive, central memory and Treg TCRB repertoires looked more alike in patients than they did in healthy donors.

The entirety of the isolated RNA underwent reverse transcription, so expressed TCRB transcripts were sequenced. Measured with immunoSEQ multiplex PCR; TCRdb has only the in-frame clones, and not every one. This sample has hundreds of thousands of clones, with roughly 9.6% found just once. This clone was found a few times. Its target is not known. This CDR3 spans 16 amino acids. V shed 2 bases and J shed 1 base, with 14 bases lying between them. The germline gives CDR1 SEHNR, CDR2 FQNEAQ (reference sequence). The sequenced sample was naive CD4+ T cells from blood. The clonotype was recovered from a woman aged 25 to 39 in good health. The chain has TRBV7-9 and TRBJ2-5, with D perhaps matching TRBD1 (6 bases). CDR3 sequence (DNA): TGTGCCAGCAGCTTACGGTGGACAGAGATCCAAGAGACCCAGTACTTC. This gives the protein CASSLRWTEIQETQYF.